Listed below are T cell receptor beta chains from one sample, sequenced in a study of cytomegalovirus exposure and HLA in healthy donors. Clones were sequenced by immunoSEQ multiplex PCR, and TCRdb holds only the in-frame ones, with some missing. This repertoire shows around 130,000 clones, around 8.5% found once; its top ten account for approximately 5%. Sequenced: PBMCs. The receptors originated from a man between 35 and 55 years old in good health and CMV-seronegative. CDR3s include the opening cysteine and the closing phenylalanine or tryptophan. D genes are given only for firm matches. Not every row has a clone size; where given, it reads once, few, many or a size class.

-	13	TRBJ2-1	few	TRBV19	TGTGCCAGTAGTCCACGACAGGACAATGAGCAGTTCTTC	CASSPRQDNEQFF
TRBD1	13	TRBJ1-1	-	TRBV7-3	TGTGCCAGCAGCCGGACAGGGGTGACTGAAGCTTTCTTT	CASSRTGVTEAFF
-	16	TRBJ2-1	many	TRBV9	TGTGCCAGCAGCGCGGTCGGTGGGGCGACACCCAATGAGCAGTTCTTC	CASSAVGGATPNEQFF
TRBD1	14	TRBJ1-2	-	TRBV19	TGTGCCAGTAGTGATTGGGACAGGTCGGATGGCTACACCTTC	CASSDWDRSDGYTF
-	13	TRBJ2-7	-	TRBV2	TGTGCCAGCAGGGAGGTAGGGTCCTACGAGCAGTACTTC	CASREVGSYEQYF
TRBD2	15	TRBJ2-2	-	TRBV7-8	TGTGCCAGCAGCCCTCGGGGGGGCGGGACCGGGGAGCTGTTTTTT	CASSPRGGGTGELFF
-	13	TRBJ1-1	few	TRBV5-6	TGTGCCAGCAGCTTGTATGAACTGTCTGAAGCTTTCTTT	CASSLYELSEAFF
TRBD1	15	TRBJ1-6	few	TRBV7-8	TGTGCCAGCAGCCCCGCGGACAGGGTCATCTCACCCCTCCACTTT	CASSPADRVISPLHF
-	13	TRBJ1-3	few	TRBV7-9	TGTGCCAGCAGCAGGAGCTCTGGAAACACCATATATTTT	CASSRSSGNTIYF
TRBD1	14	TRBJ2-7	-	TRBV10-2	TGCGCCAGCAGTGAGACAGGGGATGACTACGAGCAGTACTTC	CASSETGDDYEQYF
TRBD1	16	TRBJ1-1	few	TRBV5-4	TGTGCCAGCAGCGCGGACAGGGGGAACATGAACACTGAAGCTTTCTTT	CASSADRGNMNTEAFF
-	10	TRBJ1-1	-	TRBV7-2	TGTGCCAGCATCTCTTTTGAAGCTTTCTTT	CASISFEAFF
-	13	TRBJ1-2	-	TRBV28	TGTGCCAGCGTTCCAGCGCTAAACTATGGCTACACCTTC	CASVPALNYGYTF
-	16	TRBJ2-7	few	TRBV4-1	TGCGCCAGCAGCCAAGATCCCCCGGGACACTTCTACGAGCAGTACTTC	CASSQDPPGHFYEQYF
-	11	TRBJ1-2	-	TRBV6-5	TGTGCCAGCAGTCACGGAGGGTATCACACCTTC	CASSHGGYHTF
TRBD2	15	TRBJ2-3	-	TRBV30	TGTGCCTGGAGTGTACTAGCGGGGGACACAGATAAGCAGTATTTT	CAWSVLAGDTDKQYF
TRBD1	13	TRBJ1-4	few	TRBV5-4	TGTGCCAGCAGCAGGTGGACAGGGGAAAAACTGTTTTTT	CASSRWTGEKLFF
TRBD2	16	TRBJ2-7	few	TRBV4-1	TGCGCCAGCAGCCAAGATAGCCTAGCGGGGGGCTACGAGCAGTACTTC	CASSQDSLAGGYEQYF
-	17	TRBJ2-7	-	TRBV13	TGTGCCAGCAGCTTCACGGGGGCAGGGAGGGGGATGCGCGAGCAGTACTTC	CASSFTGAGRGMREQYF
-	12	TRBJ2-3	-	TRBV7-9	TGTGCCAGCAGCGAGGGACTAGATACGCAGTATTTT	CASSEGLDTQYF
TRBD2	16	TRBJ2-1	few	TRBV4-2	TGTGCCAGCAGCCAAGTAAGGACTAGCGGGGGTTATGAGCAGTTCTTC	CASSQVRTSGGYEQFF
-	17	TRBJ1-6	few	TRBV13	TGTGCCAGCAGCTTAACGGGAGGAACCTCCTATAATTCACCCCTCCACTTT	CASSLTGGTSYNSPLHF
TRBD1	13	TRBJ1-1	-	TRBV29-1	TGCAGCGTCGAGGGGACAGGGGTCACTGAAGCTTTCTTT	CSVEGTGVTEAFF
-	15	TRBJ2-7	few	TRBV13	TGTGCCAGCAGCTTAGGGCGGGGAAGCTCCTACGAGCAGTACTTC	CASSLGRGSSYEQYF
TRBD2	15	TRBJ2-5	few	TRBV27	TGTGCCAGCAGTTCCCTGGGCGGGGAGGGAGAGACCCAGTACTTC	CASSSLGGEGETQYF
-	13	TRBJ2-3	few	TRBV6-1	TGTGCCACCCAGGGCGCTGGCACAGATACGCAGTATTTT	CATQGAGTDTQYF
TRBD1	13	TRBJ1-2	few	TRBV7-7	TGTGCCAGCTGGGACAGGGAGGACTATGGCTACACCTTC	CASWDREDYGYTF
-	15	TRBJ2-2	-	TRBV10-3	TGTGCCATCAGTGAAGCGGGCGTGAACACCGGGGAGCTGTTTTTT	CAISEAGVNTGELFF
-	14	TRBJ1-5	-	TRBV27	TGTGCCAGCAGTTTTACCCTACAGGGTCAGCCCCAGCATTTT	CASSFTLQGQPQHF
-	11	TRBJ2-7	-	TRBV30	TGTGCCTGGAGTGCGGGTAACGAGCAGTACTTC	CAWSAGNEQYF
-	12	TRBJ1-2	few	TRBV5-6	TGTGCCAGCAGCTTAGGGGACATTGGCTACACCTTC	CASSLGDIGYTF
TRBD1	16	TRBJ1-1	few	TRBV27	TGTGCCAGCAGACGACAGGGGGGATTAGGTGACACTGAAGCTTTCTTT	CASRRQGGLGDTEAFF
-	14	TRBJ2-3	-	TRBV6-5	TGTGCCAGCACCCAGGGATACCGCACAGATACGCAGTATTTT	CASTQGYRTDTQYF
-	13	TRBJ1-5	few	TRBV5-1	TGCGCCAGCAGCTTGGCCTCAGATCAGCCCCAGCATTTT	CASSLASDQPQHF
-	13	TRBJ1-2	-	TRBV14	TGTGCCAGAAGCCCTGACAGTACATATGGCTACACCTTC	CARSPDSTYGYTF
TRBD1	16	TRBJ2-7	few	TRBV11-2	TGTGCCAGCAGCCCCCGGACAGGGGGGGAGTCCTACGAGCAGTACTTC	CASSPRTGGESYEQYF
TRBD1	13	TRBJ1-1	few	TRBV27	TGTGCCAGCAGCGGGACAGAGAACACTGAAGCTTTCTTT	CASSGTENTEAFF
TRBD2	16	TRBJ2-5	-	TRBV9	TGTGCCAGCAGCCCCCAAGGACTAGCGGGGGTAGAGACCCAGTACTTC	CASSPQGLAGVETQYF
-	14	TRBJ2-5	-	TRBV13	TGTGCCAGCAGCTTGGGAGGTCGACAAGAGACCCAGTACTTC	CASSLGGRQETQYF
TRBD2	16	TRBJ2-2	few	TRBV2	TGTGCCAGCAGTCTTCCGGGACTAGCGGGCTCCGGGGAGCTGTTTTTT	CASSLPGLAGSGELFF
-	15	TRBJ2-1	-	TRBV7-2	TGTGCCAGCAGCTTGGGGCGGGGCTCCTACAATGAGCAGTTCTTC	CASSLGRGSYNEQFF
TRBD1	16	TRBJ2-5	-	TRBV28	TGTGCCAGCAGTTTACAGGGGGTTTGGAGGCAAGAGACCCAGTACTTC	CASSLQGVWRQETQYF
-	15	TRBJ1-3	-	TRBV27	TGTGCCAGCGCAAGACGGGGAGCCCTGGGAAACACCATATATTTT	CASARRGALGNTIYF